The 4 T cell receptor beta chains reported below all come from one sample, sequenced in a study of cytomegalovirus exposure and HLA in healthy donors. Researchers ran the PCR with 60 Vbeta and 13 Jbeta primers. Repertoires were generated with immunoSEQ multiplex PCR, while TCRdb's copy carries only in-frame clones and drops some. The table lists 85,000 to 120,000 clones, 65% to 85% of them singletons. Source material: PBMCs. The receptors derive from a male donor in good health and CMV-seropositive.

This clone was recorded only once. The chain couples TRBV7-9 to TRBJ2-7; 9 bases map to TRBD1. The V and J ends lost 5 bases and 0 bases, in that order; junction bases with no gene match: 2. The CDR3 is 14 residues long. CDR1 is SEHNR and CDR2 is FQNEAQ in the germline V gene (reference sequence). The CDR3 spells CASSAGQGSYEQYF. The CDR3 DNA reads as TGTGCCAGCAGCGCGGGACAGGGCTCCTACGAGCAGTACTTC.

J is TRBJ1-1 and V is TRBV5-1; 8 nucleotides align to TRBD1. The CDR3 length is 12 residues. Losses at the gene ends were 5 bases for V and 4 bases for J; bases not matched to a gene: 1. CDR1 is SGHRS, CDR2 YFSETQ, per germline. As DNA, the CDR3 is TGCGCCAGCAGTCAGGGGGCCACTGAAGCTTTCTTT. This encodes CASSQGATEAFF.

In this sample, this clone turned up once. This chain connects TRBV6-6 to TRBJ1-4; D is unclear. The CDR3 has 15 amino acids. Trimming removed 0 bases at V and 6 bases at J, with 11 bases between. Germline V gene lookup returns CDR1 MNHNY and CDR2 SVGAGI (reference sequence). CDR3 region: CASSYSRGVDEKLFF. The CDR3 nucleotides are TGTGCCAGCAGTTACTCGCGGGGAGTAGATGAAAAACTGTTTTTT.

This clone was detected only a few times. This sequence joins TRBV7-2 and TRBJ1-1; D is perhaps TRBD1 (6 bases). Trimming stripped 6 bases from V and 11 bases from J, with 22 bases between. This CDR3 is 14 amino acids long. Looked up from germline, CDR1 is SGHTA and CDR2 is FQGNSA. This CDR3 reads CASRERDGTLKAFF. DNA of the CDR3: TGTGCCAGCAGGGAGCGGGACGGGACACTAAAGGCTTTCTTT. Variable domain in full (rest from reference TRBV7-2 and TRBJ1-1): GAGVSQSPSNKVTEKGKDVELRCDPISGHTALYWYRQSLGQGLEFLIYFQGNSAPDKSGLPSDRFSAERTGGSVSTLTIQRTQQEDSAVYLCASRERDGTLKAFFGQGTRLTVV.